The source of this T cell receptor (beta chain) is a study of CD8+ T cells in alopecia areata. Extraction of RNA preceded its reverse transcription into cDNA, which served as the sequencing template. TCRdb keeps only in-frame clones here, not all; method: immunoSEQ multiplex PCR. The top ten hold about 4.3% of the sample, which has approximately 150,000 clones, 50% to 65% seen once. In germline, CDR1 is GTSNPN, CDR2 SVGIG (reference sequence). V dropped 1 base and J dropped 1 base, with 9 bases sitting between them. The CDR3 is made up of 14 amino acids. Sequencing input: CD4+ T cells sorted from blood. This rearrangement joins TRBV30 to TRBJ2-3; D could derive from TRBD1 or TRBD2 (6 bases each). This sequence was found in a human donor in good health. The chain's CDR3 is CAWSEGGGTDTQYF. Here the CDR3 DNA reads TGTGCCTGGAGTGAGGGGGGCGGCACAGATACGCAGTATTTT.